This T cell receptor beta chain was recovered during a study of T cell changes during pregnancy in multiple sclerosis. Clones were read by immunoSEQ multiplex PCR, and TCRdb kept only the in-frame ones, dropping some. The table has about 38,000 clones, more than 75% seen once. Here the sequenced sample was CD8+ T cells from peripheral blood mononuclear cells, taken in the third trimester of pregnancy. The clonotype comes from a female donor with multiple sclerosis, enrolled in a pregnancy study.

CDR3 region: CASSWGENTEAFF. For the CDR3, the DNA is TGTGCCAGCAGCTGGGGGGAGAACACTGAAGCTTTCTTT. The V gene is TRBV25-1, the J gene TRBJ1-1; D is perhaps TRBD1 (5 bases). V shed 6 bases and J shed 1 base, with 9 bases lying between them. Germline CDR1 is MGHDK and CDR2 is SYGVNS. The CDR3 contains 13 residues.